The present T cell receptor beta chain was sequenced within a study of Ad26.COV2.S vaccination and SARS-CoV-2 variants. In the study overall: In the COV1001 trial, the donor was in the Ad26.COV2.S arm. The authors gave Ad26.COV2.S intramuscularly, either once or twice 56 days apart. Study observations and caveats: Breadth, reportedly substantial, characterized the spike-specific CD8+ and CD4+ T cell responses after vaccination. Vaccine recipients surpassed placebo recipients in spike-specific TCR breadth.

The CDR3 length is 15 residues. V was pared by 2 bases and J by 4 bases, with 14 bases between. CDR1 and CDR2 from the germline V gene are SGHVS and FQNEAQ. With regard to this clone: Its cognate antigen is unknown.

Treatment noted: 15 to 20 received Ad26.COV2.S at low or high dose, single or two shots; about 5 received placebo; per-sample allocation not given. Samples came from day 63 after the first vaccine or placebo injection. Sequencing was performed with immunoSEQ multiplex PCR; in TCRdb, only in-frame clones are kept and a portion is missing. The sample records hundreds of thousands of clones, 86% being singletons. Here the sequenced sample was peripheral blood, taken in a trial of Ad26.COV2.S vaccine versus placebo. The source of this sequence is a person between 18 and 65 years old who received the Ad26.COV2.S COVID-19 vaccine or a placebo. The chain recombines TRBV7-8 with TRBJ1-1, with a possible D match to TRBD1 (6 bases). The CDR3 DNA reads TGTGCCAGCAGCTTAAGGACAGCCCGAACCACTGAAGCTTTCTTT. Translation: CASSLRTARTTEAFF.